This note documents a single T cell receptor beta chain sequence. Its antigen remains unidentified. This entry comes from a study of long-term antiretroviral therapy in people with HIV. CDR1 and CDR2 (germline): SQVTM, ANQGSEA. V lost 6 bases to trimming and J lost 3 bases; unmatched junction nucleotides: 16. The CDR3 contains 16 residues. immunoSEQ v3.0 was run at survey level. Target depth was about 40,000-50,000 T-cell genomes per sample. Profiled with immunoSEQ multiplex PCR; TCRdb holds only in-frame clones, not every one. There are 14,000 or so clones in the sample; 88% occur only once, and more than 9% lies in the top ten. Study conclusions and caveats: Controls had broader CDR3 length ranges than HIV repertoires did. It was not possible to obtain data on ART adherence, viral resistance or therapy changes. Following ART, diversity rose but still fell short of transplant donor controls.

Material: unsorted PBMCs, obtained 6.2 years after starting antiretroviral therapy. This TCR was recovered from a middle-aged man with HIV. The J gene is TRBJ2-7, the V gene TRBV29-1, with TRBD1 matching 8 bases. CDR3 loop: CSVDGQGLGLGYEQYF. CDR3 sequence (DNA): TGCAGCGTAGACGGACAGGGTCTCGGGCTTGGCTACGAGCAGTACTTC.